The clone carrying this T cell receptor (beta chain) has just a few counts. Its specificity is unknown. The sample comes from a study of identical twins. Findings and limits, study-wide: Memory repertoires showed no such pattern, whereas abundant cord blood beta clonotypes carried fewer insertions. It was cross-sectional statistical analysis, not following the same donors, that the conclusions relied on. Weaker excess twin sharing was observed in beta out-of-frame sequences.

Per the germline V gene, CDR1 is LNHNV and CDR2 is YYDKDF (reference sequence). CDR3 length: 13 amino acids. Between the trimmed V and J ends, which lost 4 bases and 8 bases, there was a span of 14 bases. The authors used template switching to add a universal primer site and gave cDNA unique molecular identifiers. TCRdb recomputed calls from the 5' RACE reads with MiXCR, one row per CDR3 protein. The data hold under 250,000 distinct CDR3 sequences, with around a tenth observed a single time. This receptor was taken from a woman under 30 in good health. The chain combines TRBV15 with TRBJ1-2; no definite D call. Sequences were obtained from memory (CD45RO+) T cells sorted from blood. In nucleotides, the CDR3 is TGTGCCACCAGCAACCAGGCCCTTATGGGCTACACCTTC. Amino acid sequence: CATSNQALMGYTF.